The T cell receptor (beta chain) described here comes from a study of beta chain features in type 1 diabetes. Sequencing targeted expressed TCRB transcripts, as all isolated RNA had been reverse transcribed. For naive, central memory and regulatory T cell samples, reads averaged roughly 3.7 million. Clones were read by immunoSEQ multiplex PCR, and TCRdb kept only the in-frame ones, dropping some. The table includes over 700,000 clones, roughly a sixth detected once. The germline V and J ends were trimmed by 4 bases and 3 bases, with 13 bases remaining between them. This CDR3 region has 14 residues. Looked up from germline, CDR1 is SEHNR and CDR2 is FQNEAQ (reference sequence). Sorting that relied on CD45RO/CCR7/CD25/CD127/CD95/CD27 yielded CD4+ naive, central memory, regulatory and stem cell-like memory cells. Over 95% purity was reached by all sorted populations.

The material sequenced was naive CD4+ T cells from blood. The TCR comes from a woman aged 18-35 years in good health. The chain couples TRBV7-9 to TRBJ2-7; D unclear. The CDR3 DNA reads as TGTGCCAGCAGCTCGGGCGGTAATCACTACGAGCAGTACTTC. This gives the protein CASSSGGNHYEQYF.